This TCR beta chain came from a study of cytomegalovirus exposure and HLA in healthy donors. This CDR3 contains 16 residues. The V gene's germline CDR1 is MDHEN and CDR2 SYDVKM. V was clipped by 3 bases and J by 6 bases; unmatched bases: 7. Primers for the PCR totalled 60 Vbeta and 13 Jbeta. The data were produced by immunoSEQ multiplex PCR, yet TCRdb's version contains in-frame clones alone and is incomplete. This repertoire shows about 110,000 clones, 81% found once; its top ten account for more than 2%. V and J are TRBV28 and TRBJ2-3; 12 bases agree with TRBD1. This receptor was identified in a woman in her twenties or thirties in good health and CMV-seronegative. Sequencing input: PBMCs. The CDR3 DNA reads TGTGCCAGCAGTTTTCAAGGGGGACAGGGGGCGGATACGCAGTATTTT. This sequence encodes CASSFQGGQGADTQYF.